This T cell receptor (beta chain) was retrieved from a study of T cell repertoires in cytomegalovirus infection. MiXCR was run by TCRdb on the reads, yielding one entry per CDR3 protein. The repertoire holds 700,000 to 950,000 distinct CDR3 sequences, with roughly 33% as singletons. This clonotype occurred many times. Antigen: not known. Germline CDR1 is MDHEN and CDR2 is SYDVKM. The J segment lost 4 bases and the V segment lost 6 bases, leaving 2 bases of the junction unmatched. The CDR3 has 15 amino acids. The sample consisted of cultured CD8+ T cells from PBMCs, taken from culture after CMV antigen stimulation. V gene TRBV28 combines with J gene TRBJ2-1; 14 bases align to TRBD2. The sequence came from a human donor in good health (CMV status not recorded). Some clones in this sample may be carry-over from other donors' samples. CDR3 sequence reads: CASSRTSGGYNEQFF. In DNA, the CDR3 is TGTGCCAGCAGCCGGACTAGCGGGGGGTACAATGAGCAGTTCTTC.